This T cell receptor beta chain appears in the sequencing data of a study of cytomegalovirus exposure and HLA in healthy donors. Findings and caveats of the study: Relative to equally common others, HLA-associated TCR beta chains showed greater clonal expansion in a later analysis. Fewer N-insertions (relative to the roughly 720-donor mean) were reportedly seen in an Asian-associated ancestry cluster in a later analysis. Reportedly, HLA-A and HLA-B alleles of most subjects were accurately predicted from TCR beta. One cluster of highly shared sequence variants probably arose as a sequencing artifact.

The PCR was carried out with 60 Vbeta primers and 13 Jbeta primers. Data came from immunoSEQ multiplex PCR; TCRdb stores just in-frame clones and leaves some out. The repertoire consists of approximately 170,000 clones, with about four fifths occurring once and the leading ten covering around 1.5%. In regard to this clone: Its specificity is not known.

Germline lookup yields CDR1 SGDLS and CDR2 YYNGEE. J lost 9 bases, V lost 0 bases, and 6 bases had no gene match. This CDR3 spans 15 amino acids. Sequencing was carried out using PBMCs. The chain uses TRBV9 and TRBJ2-1, with 10 positions matching TRBD2. The receptor was isolated from a male donor in good health and CMV-seronegative. CDR3 protein: CASSVGQREGGEQFF. As DNA, the CDR3 is TGTGCCAGCAGCGTAGGCCAGCGGGAGGGCGGTGAGCAGTTCTTC. The full variable domain, completed using reference TRBV9 and TRBJ2-1, is DSGVTQTPKHLITATGQRVTLRCSPRSGDLSVYWYQQSLDQGLQFLIQYYNGEERAKGNILERFSAQQFPDLHSELNLSSLELGDSALYFCASSVGQREGGEQFFGPGTRLTVL.